This entry is about one T cell receptor (beta chain). Its target is not known. TCR beta libraries were prepared from cDNA with unique molecular identifiers. TCRdb itself ran the PCR reads through MiXCR, one entry per CDR3 protein. The top ten clones hold about 10% of a sample with hundreds of thousands of distinct CDR3 sequences, 59% of them seen once. This entry comes from a study of post-analysis software for immune sequencing data. Study-level findings and limits: Relative to controls, patients had 4 or 5 TRBV segments at higher frequency, with TRBV5-6, TRBV5-1 and TRBV20-1 among these.

V dropped 0 bases and J dropped 0 bases, with 11 bases sitting between them. This CDR3 region has 16 residues. V usage is TRBV12-3 or TRBV12-4 and J usage is TRBJ2-5; no firm D call. This sequence originates from a girl aged 2-10 years with multiple sclerosis. Sequencing was carried out using blood. Here the CDR3 reads CASSLASDKYQETQYF. Here the CDR3 DNA reads TGTGCCAGCAGTTTAGCGTCAGATAAGTACCAAGAGACCCAGTACTTC.